Below, 8 T cell receptor beta chains from the same sample are listed, as sequenced in a study of shared clonotypes between healthy human individuals. Data came from immunoSEQ multiplex PCR; TCRdb stores just in-frame clones and leaves some out. Altogether under 650,000 clones are present, about 96% being singletons, with the ten largest covering about 0.054%. The material sequenced was naive CD4+ T cells sorted from blood. This sample's subset: CD45RA+ positively selected. Receptor source: a young woman in good health.

V and J are TRBV7-9 and TRBJ2-5, with a possible D match to TRBD2 (5 bases). The DNA end is a closer match to TRBJ2-7, so the J assignment may be wrong. CDR1 is SEHNR and CDR2 is FQNEAQ in the germline V gene (reference sequence). This CDR3 has 16 residues. CDR3 sequence: CASSPTLRALGPEQYF. DNA of the CDR3: TGTGCCAGCAGCCCTACGTTGAGGGCGCTGGGTCCCGAGCAGTACTTC.

The V and J genes are TRBV28 and TRBJ2-1; 12 bases agree with TRBD2. This CDR3 is built from 16 residues. Germline V gene sequence: CDR1 MDHEN, CDR2 SYDVKM. The junction had 4 bases not matched to a gene; V was cut back by 1 base and J by 6 bases. CDR3 coding DNA: TGTGCCAGCAGTTTATTCCCTAGCGGGAGGGGCAATGAGCAGTTCTTC. The encoded protein is CASSLFPSGRGNEQFF.

The chain is built from TRBV11-2 and TRBJ2-1; possible D gene TRBD2, 5 bases. The CDR3 runs to 15 residues. The V end lost 4 bases, the J end lost 7 bases, and 17 bases lay between the germline ends. Germline values: CDR1 SGHAT, CDR2 FQNNGV. The CDR3 loop is CASSSIAGGSNEQFF. For the CDR3, the DNA is TGTGCCAGCAGCTCCATAGCCGGAGGTTCTAATGAGCAGTTCTTC. Based on the CDR3 plus reference TRBV11-2 and TRBJ2-1, the full variable domain is EAGVAQSPRYKIIEKRQSVAFWCNPISGHATLYWYQQILGQGPKLLIQFQNNGVVDDSQLPKDRFSAERLKGVDSTLKIQPAKLEDSAVYLCASSSIAGGSNEQFFGPGTRLTVL.

The chain combines TRBV5-4 with TRBJ2-3; TRBD2 matches at 10 bases. Germline V gives CDR1 SGHNT, CDR2 YYREEE (reference sequence). This CDR3 region has 15 residues. V shed 1 base and J 6 bases; nucleotides not matched to a gene: 5. The CDR3 region is CASSLWLAGADTQYF. The CDR3 DNA is TGTGCCAGCAGCTTGTGGCTAGCGGGAGCGGATACGCAGTATTTT.

The V and J genes are TRBV27 and TRBJ1-1, with 7 positions matching TRBD1. V trimming: 8 bases; J trimming: 1 base; junction bases outside the gene matches: 4. The V gene's germline CDR1 is MNHEY and CDR2 SMNVEV (reference sequence). CDR3 length: 13 residues. This chain's CDR3 is CASWRTGNTEAFF. The CDR3 DNA follows: TGTGCCAGCTGGAGGACAGGGAACACTGAAGCTTTCTTT.

The gene calls are TRBV7-2 and TRBJ2-1; D gene ambiguous. The CDR3 has 14 residues. V was shortened by 1 base and J by 10 bases, with 14 bases between the two germline ends. Germline CDR1 and CDR2: SGHTA and FQGNSA. The DNA for the CDR3 is TGTGCCAGCAGCTTAGACCGGAAGCCGGAGGAGCAGTTCTTC. This encodes CASSLDRKPEEQFF.

The chain links TRBV6-6 to TRBJ2-4; D unclear. This CDR3 spans 13 amino acids. The V and J ends lost 3 bases and 6 bases respectively, with 9 bases between them. CDR1 is MNHNY, CDR2 SVGAGI, per germline (reference sequence). This CDR3 is CASSYQNGNIQYF. The CDR3, as DNA: TGTGCCAGCAGTTATCAGAACGGAAACATTCAGTACTTC.

The rearrangement links TRBV5-1 to TRBJ2-2, with no clear D. Germline V gene lookup returns CDR1 SGHRS and CDR2 YFSETQ. The V end was cut by 5 bases, the J end by 0 bases, with 8 bases between. The CDR3 consists of 14 residues. The CDR3 reads CASRLQPNTGELFF. Written as DNA, the CDR3 is TGCGCCAGCAGGCTTCAACCGAACACCGGGGAGCTGTTTTTT.